Shown below are 7 T cell receptor beta chains from a single sample sequenced in a study of regulatory T cells in long-lasting Graves disease. The authors built TCR beta libraries using iRepertoire HTBI primers and Arm-PCR of CDR3 regions. Using its own MiXCR run on the multiplex PCR reads, TCRdb lists one record per CDR3 protein. The sample lists about 220,000 distinct CDR3 sequences, approximately 16% occurring once. Time point denoted: newly diagnosed GD, antithyroid drugs for less than 3 months. PBMC RNA served as the TCR library source. The source was peripheral blood mononuclear cells (PBMCs), collected at new diagnosis, from a patient treated with antithyroid drugs. Receptors were obtained from a female donor with Graves disease.

This clonotype was counted ten times or more. The chain has TRBV6-5 and TRBJ1-2; D is perhaps TRBD1 (6 bases). The CDR3 is 12 residues long. Germline values: CDR1 MNHEY, CDR2 SVGAGI. The V end lost 4 bases, the J end lost 3 bases, and 6 bases lay between the germline ends. The CDR3: CASSSGDYGYTF. The CDR3 coding sequence is TGTGCCAGCAGTTCAGGGGACTATGGCTACACCTTC.

This clonotype was counted many times. V is TRBV6-1 and J is TRBJ2-1, with 7 bases that match TRBD2. V lost 6 bases, J lost 7 bases, and 6 bases stayed unmatched. Germline assignment: CDR1 MNHNS and CDR2 SASEGT. This CDR3 has 13 amino acids. The CDR3 DNA reads as TGTGCCAGCAGGGACTCTAGCGGTAATGAGCAGTTCTTC. Amino acids: CASRDSSGNEQFF.

This clonotype was found many times. This rearrangement joins TRBV28 to TRBJ2-7; 9 bases fit TRBD1. The CDR3 is 16 amino acids. The ends lost 2 bases at V and 5 bases at J; junction bases unmatched: 10. Germline V CDR1 and CDR2: MDHEN, SYDVKM. The CDR3 region has the DNA TGTGCCAGCAGTTTAGGCGGGACAGGGTCGATAAACGAGCAGTACTTC. The encoded protein is CASSLGGTGSINEQYF.

This clonotype was observed at least ten times. The gene calls are TRBV7-2 and TRBJ2-1; TRBD2 aligns across 7 bases. From germline, CDR1 is SGHTA and CDR2 FQGNSA. There are 15 residues in the CDR3. V shed 1 base and J 5 bases; nucleotides not matched to a gene: 5. DNA for the CDR3: TGTGCCAGCAGCTTAGACGCTAGCGGAAACAATGAGCAGTTCTTC. Its translation: CASSLDASGNNEQFF.

This clonotype was picked up many times. The chain carries TRBV29-1 and TRBJ2-1, with D perhaps TRBD1 (5 bases). This CDR3 spans 13 amino acids. Trimming cost V 4 bases and J 6 bases, with 13 bases left between them. CDR1 and CDR2 (germline): SQVTM, ANQGSEA. The CDR3 nucleotides read TGCAGCGTTGTAGGGGTCCCCCGCAATGAGCAGTTCTTC. Translated, it gives CSVVGVPRNEQFF.

This clonotype was detected many times. V usage is TRBV20-1 and J usage is TRBJ2-7, with 10 bases fitting TRBD2. Trimming took 3 bases from V and 5 from J; bases not matched to a gene: 16. The CDR3 contains 17 residues. Germline V gene data show CDR1 as DFQATT and CDR2 as SNEGSKA (reference sequence). CDR3 amino acids: CSARGFGAGLAIHEQYF. For the CDR3, the DNA is TGCAGTGCTAGGGGGTTCGGAGCGGGACTAGCGATCCACGAGCAGTACTTC.

This clonotype appeared many times. This sequence joins TRBV11-2 and TRBJ1-4; D is ambiguous. The length of the CDR3 is 14 residues. Germline lookup yields CDR1 SGHAT and CDR2 FQNNGV. V gave up 5 bases and J gave up 4 bases, with 11 bases separating them. CDR3 in DNA: TGTGCCAGCAGCCCGGTCTGGGATAATGAAAAACTGTTTTTT. Its translation is CASSPVWDNEKLFF.